This T cell receptor (beta chain) was sequenced during a study of cytomegalovirus exposure and HLA in healthy donors. On the study more broadly: One earlier analysis, a look at 150 million to 200 million T cells, found some 110 million unique TCR beta sequences.

Notes on this clone: This sample also contains other DNA sequences that code for the same CDR3.

PCR involved 60 Vbeta and 13 Jbeta primers. Assay: immunoSEQ multiplex PCR; the TCRdb copy retains only in-frame clones and omits some. The sample has tens of thousands of clones, around 86% seen once. Deletions cut 4 bases from V and 4 bases from J, with 10 bases between. The CDR3 covers 13 residues. CDR1 is MDHEN, CDR2 SYDVKM, per germline. The rearrangement uses TRBV28 and TRBJ2-5; D uncertain. Sequencing was carried out using PBMCs. The clonotype comes from a female donor in good health and CMV-seronegative. CDR3: CASSSTLRETQYF. The CDR3 bases are TGTGCCAGCAGTTCCACGCTGCGAGAGACCCAGTACTTC.